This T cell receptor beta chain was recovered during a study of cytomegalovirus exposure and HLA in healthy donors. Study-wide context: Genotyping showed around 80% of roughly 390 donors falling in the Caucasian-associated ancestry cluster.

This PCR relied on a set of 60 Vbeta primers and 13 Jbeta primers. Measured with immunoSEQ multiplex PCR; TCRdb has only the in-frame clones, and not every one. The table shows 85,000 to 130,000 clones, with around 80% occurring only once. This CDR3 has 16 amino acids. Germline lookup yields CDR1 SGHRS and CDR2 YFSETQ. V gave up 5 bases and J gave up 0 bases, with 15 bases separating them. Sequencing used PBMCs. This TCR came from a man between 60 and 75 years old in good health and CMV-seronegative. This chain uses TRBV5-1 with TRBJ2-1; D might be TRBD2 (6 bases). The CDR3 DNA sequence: TGCGCCAGCAGTACGCAAGGGAGGCGCTCCTACAATGAGCAGTTCTTC. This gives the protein CASSTQGRRSYNEQFF.